The next 5 T cell receptor beta chains were all read from a single sample in a study of blood T cell repertoires in COVID-19. TCRdb's table, derived via immunoSEQ multiplex PCR, lists solely in-frame clones and lacks some. The sample shows 150,000 or so clones, over 70% of them seen only once. Specimen: PBMCs or T cells enriched from blood (not recorded which). The receptors were gathered from a man in his sixties or seventies who had been exposed to COVID-19.

This chain connects TRBV15 to TRBJ1-4; possibly TRBD1 for D (6 bases). CDR1 LNHNV and CDR2 YYDKDF come from the germline V gene (reference sequence). There are 16 residues in the CDR3. V lost 2 bases to trimming and J lost 3 bases, with 13 bases between them. The CDR3 loop reads CATSRPDRSSNEKLFF. The CDR3 DNA sequence: TGTGCCACCAGCAGACCCGACAGGAGCTCTAATGAAAAACTGTTTTTT.

The chain combines TRBV5-4 with TRBJ1-2; D is possibly TRBD1 (5 bases). Trimming took 1 base from V and 2 from J, leaving 12 bases between them. Germline-derived CDR1 and CDR2 are SGHNT and YYREEE (reference sequence). This CDR3 has 15 amino acids. The CDR3 nucleotides are TGTGCCAGCAGCTTGCCGGGGGGGGTGAACTATGGCTACACCTTC. Its protein product is CASSLPGGVNYGYTF.

This chain uses TRBV6-2 or TRBV6-3 with TRBJ1-2; 8 nucleotides agree with TRBD1. The CDR3 is made up of 15 amino acids. Germline loops: CDR1 MNHEY, CDR2 SVGEGT. With 2 bases clipped from V and 2 bases from J, the junction kept 4 bases outside the gene matches. The CDR3 is CASSYPGQGNYGYTF. The CDR3 region has the DNA TGTGCCAGCAGTTACCCCGGACAGGGAAACTATGGCTACACCTTC.

This clone was found many times. The chain links TRBV29-1 to TRBJ1-1; D gene ambiguous. Trimming pared 3 bases from V and 5 bases from J, leaving 7 bases between. The V gene's germline CDR1 is SQVTM and CDR2 ANQGSEA. The CDR3 spans 11 residues. The CDR3 spells CSVDSSTEAFF. The CDR3 nucleotides read TGCAGCGTTGATTCATCAACTGAAGCTTTCTTT.

In DNA, the CDR3 is TGTGCCAGCAGGACAGGTGGAAACACCATATATTTT. This codes for CASRTGGNTIYF. J is TRBJ1-3 and V is TRBV28, with D perhaps matching TRBD1 (6 bases). Trimming removed 6 bases from V and 3 bases from J, with 6 bases in between. Germline V CDR1 and CDR2: MDHEN, SYDVKM. The CDR3 runs to 12 residues. The entire variable domain, with the rest obtained from reference TRBV28 and TRBJ1-3, is as follows: DVKVTQSSRYLVKRTGEKVFLECVQDMDHENMFWYRQDPGLGLRLIYFSYDVKMKEKGDIPEGYSVSREKKERFSLILESASTNQTSMYLCASRTGGNTIYFGEGSWLTVV.